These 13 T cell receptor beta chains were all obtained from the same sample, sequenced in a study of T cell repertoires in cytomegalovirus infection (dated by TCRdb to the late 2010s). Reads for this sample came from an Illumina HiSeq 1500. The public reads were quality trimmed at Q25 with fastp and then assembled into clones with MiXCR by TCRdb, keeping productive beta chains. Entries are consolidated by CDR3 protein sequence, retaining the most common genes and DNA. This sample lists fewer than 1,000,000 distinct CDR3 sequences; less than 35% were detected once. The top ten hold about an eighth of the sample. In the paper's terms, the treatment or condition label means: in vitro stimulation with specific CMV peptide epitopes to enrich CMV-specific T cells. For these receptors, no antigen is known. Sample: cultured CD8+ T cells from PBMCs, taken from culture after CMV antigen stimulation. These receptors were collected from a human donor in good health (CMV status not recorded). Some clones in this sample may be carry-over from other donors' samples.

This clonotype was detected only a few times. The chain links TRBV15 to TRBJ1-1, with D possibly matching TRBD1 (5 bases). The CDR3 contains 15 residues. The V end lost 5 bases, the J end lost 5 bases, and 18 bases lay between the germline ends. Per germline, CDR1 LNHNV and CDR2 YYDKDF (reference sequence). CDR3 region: CATSRGEGRGTEAFF. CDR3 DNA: TGTGCCACCAGCCGAGGGGAAGGGCGTGGTACTGAAGCTTTCTTT.

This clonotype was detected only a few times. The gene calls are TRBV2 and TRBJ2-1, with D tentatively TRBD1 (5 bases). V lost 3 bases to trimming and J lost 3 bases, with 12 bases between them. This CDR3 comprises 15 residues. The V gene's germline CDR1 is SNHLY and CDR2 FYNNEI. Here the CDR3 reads CASSDWARDYNEQFF. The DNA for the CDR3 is TGTGCCAGCAGTGACTGGGCCAGGGACTACAATGAGCAGTTCTTC.

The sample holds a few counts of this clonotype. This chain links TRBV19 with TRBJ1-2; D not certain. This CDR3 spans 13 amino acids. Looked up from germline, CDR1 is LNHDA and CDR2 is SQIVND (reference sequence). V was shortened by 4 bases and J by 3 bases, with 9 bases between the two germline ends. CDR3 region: CASSTTADYGYTF. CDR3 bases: TGTGCCAGTAGTACCACAGCTGACTATGGCTACACCTTC. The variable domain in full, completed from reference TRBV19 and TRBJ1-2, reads DGGITQSPKYLFRKEGQNVTLSCEQNLNHDAMYWYRQDPGQGLRLIYYSQIVNDFQKGDIAEGYSVSREKKESFPLTVTSAQKNPTAFYLCASSTTADYGYTFGSGTRLTVV.

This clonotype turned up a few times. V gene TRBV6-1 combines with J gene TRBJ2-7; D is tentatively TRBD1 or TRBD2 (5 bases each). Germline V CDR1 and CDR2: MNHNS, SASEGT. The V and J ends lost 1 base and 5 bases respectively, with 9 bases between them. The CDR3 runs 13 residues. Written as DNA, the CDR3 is TGTGCCAGCAGTGAAGGGCAGGGACACGAGCAGTACGTC. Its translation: CASSEGQGHEQYV.

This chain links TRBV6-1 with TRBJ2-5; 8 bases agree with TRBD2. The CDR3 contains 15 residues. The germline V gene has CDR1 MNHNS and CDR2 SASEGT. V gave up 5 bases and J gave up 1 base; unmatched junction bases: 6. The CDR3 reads CASSPAGGRQETQYF. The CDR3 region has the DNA TGTGCCAGCAGTCCCGCGGGGGGCCGCCAAGAGACCCAGTACTTC.

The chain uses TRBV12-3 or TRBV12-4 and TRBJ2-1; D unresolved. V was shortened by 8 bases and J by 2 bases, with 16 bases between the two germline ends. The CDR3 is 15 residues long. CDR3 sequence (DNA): TGTGCCAGCTTAACTACAGCTCAAGCCTACAATGAGCAGTTCTTC. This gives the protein CASLTTAQAYNEQFF.

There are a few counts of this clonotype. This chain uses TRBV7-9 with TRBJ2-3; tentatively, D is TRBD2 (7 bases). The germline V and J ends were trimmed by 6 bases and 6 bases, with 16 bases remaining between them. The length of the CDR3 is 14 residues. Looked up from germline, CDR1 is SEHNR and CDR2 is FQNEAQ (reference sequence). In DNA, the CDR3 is TGTGCCAGCAGTTTCCGCGGGGGCGGGGATACGCAGTATTTT. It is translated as CASSFRGGGDTQYF. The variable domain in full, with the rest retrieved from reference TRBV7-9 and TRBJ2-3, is DTGVSQNPRHKITKRGQNVTFRCDPISEHNRLYWYRQTLGQGPEFLTYFQNEAQLEKSRLLSDRFSAERPKGSFSTLEIQRTEQGDSAMYLCASSFRGGGDTQYFGPGTRLTVL.

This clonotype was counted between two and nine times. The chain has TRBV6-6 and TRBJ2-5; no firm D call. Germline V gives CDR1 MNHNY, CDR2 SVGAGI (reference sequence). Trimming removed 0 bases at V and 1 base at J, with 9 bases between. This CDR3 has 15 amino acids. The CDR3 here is CASSYSPNLQETQYF. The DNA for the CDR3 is TGTGCCAGCAGTTACTCACCAAACCTCCAAGAGACCCAGTACTTC.

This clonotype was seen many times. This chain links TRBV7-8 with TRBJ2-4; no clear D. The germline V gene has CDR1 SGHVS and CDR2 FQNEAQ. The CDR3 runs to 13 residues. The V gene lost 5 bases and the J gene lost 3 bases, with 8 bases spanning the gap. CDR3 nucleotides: TGTGCCAGCAGCCCGACCTACAAAAACATTCAGTACTTC. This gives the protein CASSPTYKNIQYF.

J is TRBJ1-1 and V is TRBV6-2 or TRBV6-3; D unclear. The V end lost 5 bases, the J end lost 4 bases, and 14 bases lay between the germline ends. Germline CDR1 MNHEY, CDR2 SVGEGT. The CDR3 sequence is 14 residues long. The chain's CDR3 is CASSKRDIFTEAFF. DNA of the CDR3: TGTGCCAGCAGTAAAAGAGACATTTTCACTGAAGCTTTCTTT.

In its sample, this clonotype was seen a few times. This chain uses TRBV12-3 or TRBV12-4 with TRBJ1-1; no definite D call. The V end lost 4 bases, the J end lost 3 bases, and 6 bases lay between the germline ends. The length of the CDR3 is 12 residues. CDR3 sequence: CASSSRYTEAFF. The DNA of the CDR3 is TGTGCCAGCAGTTCCAGGTACACTGAAGCTTTCTTT.

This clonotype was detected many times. CDR3 DNA: TGTGCCAGCAGCCCCAGACAGCTAAGCTCCTATAATTCACCCCTCCACTTT. It encodes CASSPRQLSSYNSPLHF. The rearrangement joins TRBV25-1 to TRBJ1-6; D is perhaps TRBD1 (5 bases). CDR1 is MGHDK, CDR2 SYGVNS, per germline. The CDR3 has 17 amino acids. Trimming removed 6 bases from V and 0 bases from J, with 15 bases in between.

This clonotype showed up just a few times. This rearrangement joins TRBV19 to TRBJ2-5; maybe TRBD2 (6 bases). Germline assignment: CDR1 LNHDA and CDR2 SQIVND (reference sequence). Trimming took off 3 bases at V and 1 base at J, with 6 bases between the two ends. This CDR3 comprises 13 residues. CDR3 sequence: CASSMGLQETQYF. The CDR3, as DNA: TGTGCCAGTAGTATGGGACTCCAAGAGACCCAGTACTTC.